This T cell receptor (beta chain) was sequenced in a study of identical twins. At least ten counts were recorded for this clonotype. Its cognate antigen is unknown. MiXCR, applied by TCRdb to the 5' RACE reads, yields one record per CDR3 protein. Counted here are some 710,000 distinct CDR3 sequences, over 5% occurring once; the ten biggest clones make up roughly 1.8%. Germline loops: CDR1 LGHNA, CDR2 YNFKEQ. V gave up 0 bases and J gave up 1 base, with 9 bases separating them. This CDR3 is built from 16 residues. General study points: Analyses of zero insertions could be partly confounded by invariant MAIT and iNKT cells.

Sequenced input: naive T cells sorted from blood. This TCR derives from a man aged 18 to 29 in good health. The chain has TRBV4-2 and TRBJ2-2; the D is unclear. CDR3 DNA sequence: TGTGCCAGCAGCCAAGATTTTCAGAGGAACACCGGGGAGCTGTTTTTT. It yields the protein CASSQDFQRNTGELFF.